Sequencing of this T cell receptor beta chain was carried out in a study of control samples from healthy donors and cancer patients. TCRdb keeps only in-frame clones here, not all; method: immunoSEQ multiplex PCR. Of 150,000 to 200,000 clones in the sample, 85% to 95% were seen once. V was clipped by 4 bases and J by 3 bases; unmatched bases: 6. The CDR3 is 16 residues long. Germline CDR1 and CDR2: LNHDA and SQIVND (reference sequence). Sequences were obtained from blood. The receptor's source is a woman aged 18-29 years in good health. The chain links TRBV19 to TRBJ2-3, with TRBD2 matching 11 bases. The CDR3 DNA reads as TGTGCCAGTAGTACTACCGGGACTAGCGGAACAGATACGCAGTATTTT. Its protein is CASSTTGTSGTDTQYF.